The sequence of this T cell receptor (beta chain) was determined in a study of regulatory T cells in long-lasting Graves disease. A few counts support this clonotype. Both iRepertoire HTBI primers and Arm-PCR of CDR3 regions were used to build the TCR beta libraries. Each CDR3 protein is one row after TCRdb ran MiXCR on the multiplex PCR reads. The table shows over 650,000 distinct CDR3 sequences, with about 32% occurring only once. This sample's time point: persistent/refractory GD, antithyroid drugs over 5 years with positive TRAb. PBMC-extracted RNA yielded the TCR library. Germline trimming cut 5 bases from V and 6 bases from J; bases unmatched to any gene: 19. The germline CDR1 and CDR2 sequences are SGHRS and YFSETQ. The CDR3 is 17 amino acids.

The TCR was taken from a female donor with Graves disease. The chain has TRBV5-1 and TRBJ2-7, with 8 bases aligning to TRBD2. The source material was peripheral blood mononuclear cells (PBMCs), sampled when the disease was refractory, from a patient treated with antithyroid drugs. In DNA form, the CDR3 reads TGCGCCAGCAGTAGCACTAGCGGTTTACAACTCGGGTTCGAGCAGTACTTC. Encoded protein: CASSSTSGLQLGFEQYF. Variable domain in full (rest from reference TRBV5-1 and TRBJ2-7): KAGVTQTPRYLIKTRGQQVTLSCSPISGHRSVSWYQQTPGQGLQFLFEYFSETQRNKGNFPGRFSGRQFSNSRSEMNVSTLELGDSALYLCASSSTSGLQLGFEQYFGPGTRLTVT.